This T cell receptor beta chain is from a study of blood T cell repertoires in COVID-19. Some clones are missing from TCRdb's copy, which holds only in-frame ones; the method was immunoSEQ multiplex PCR. In the table there are roughly 120,000 clones, roughly 79% of which are singletons. Sequencing input: peripheral blood. This sequence originates from a man aged 70-80 years with acute or convalescent COVID-19.

CDR3 loop: CASSGHPNTEAFF. CDR3 coding DNA: TGTGCCAGCAGCGGACACCCAAACACTGAAGCTTTCTTT. The V call is TRBV7-2, the J call TRBJ1-1, with a weak D call TRBD1 (5 bases). CDR3 length: 13 residues. V gave up 5 bases and J gave up 2 bases, with 9 bases separating them. CDR1 and CDR2 (germline): SGHTA, FQGNSA.